This T cell receptor (beta chain) was retrieved from a study of T cell changes during pregnancy in multiple sclerosis. The assay was immunoSEQ multiplex PCR, and TCRdb's table has in-frame clones only and misses some. The sample has more than 11,000 clones, roughly 93% seen once. CDR3 length: 15 residues. V lost 4 bases to trimming and J lost 6 bases, with 18 bases between them. The germline V gene has CDR1 MNHNY and CDR2 SVGAGI (reference sequence). The specimen was peripheral blood, collected in the second trimester of pregnancy. J is TRBJ1-2 and V is TRBV6-6, with D possibly TRBD1 on 5 matching bases. This receptor was obtained from a female donor in good health, enrolled as a control in a pregnancy study. The CDR3 reads CASSFPTPGSNGYTF. The DNA of the CDR3 is TGTGCCAGCAGTTTCCCCACCCCAGGGTCGAATGGCTACACCTTC.